The entry below describes one T cell receptor beta chain. Its antigen is currently unknown. The data were taken from a study of shared clonotypes between healthy human individuals. Broader study findings: Naive subsets generally exceeded memory subsets in estimated richness.

The table came from immunoSEQ multiplex PCR; TCRdb's copy has only in-frame clones and leaves some out. The repertoire holds about 2.4 million clones, with roughly nine tenths as singletons. This CDR3 region has 16 residues. This rearrangement joins TRBV21-1 to TRBJ2-1; the table calls TRBD1, which could not be checked here. TRBV21-1 is shown as a pseudogene. This TCR was recovered from a man younger than 30 in good health. Input material: naive CD4+ T cells sorted from blood. The subset is: CD45RA+ positively selected. In DNA, the CDR3 is TGTGCCAGTCGAAACAGATTTAGACCACGCTACAATGAGCAGTTCTTC. This gives the protein CASRNRFRPRYNEQFF.